A single sample is the source of the 9 T cell receptor beta chains below, sequenced in a study of shared clonotypes between healthy human individuals. CD45RO-negative CD8 cells positively selected for CCR7 made up the naive population, which excluded terminally differentiated effector memory CD45RA+ cells. Sequenced by immunoSEQ multiplex PCR; TCRdb stores in-frame clones only, minus some. The table shows approximately 2,000,000 clones, with 85% to 95% occurring only once. Sequencing input: naive CD8+ T cells from PBMCs. These receptors were taken from a man aged 18 to 29 in good health. Some clones in this sample may be carry-over from other donors' samples.

V gene TRBV4-1 combines with J gene TRBJ2-7; D is perhaps TRBD1 (6 bases). This CDR3 comprises 16 residues. Germline-derived CDR1 and CDR2 are MGHRA and YSYEKL. Between the trimmed V and J ends, which lost 4 bases and 3 bases, there was a span of 19 bases. CDR3: CASSRAPDRTGYEQYF. CDR3 nucleotides: TGCGCCAGCAGCCGAGCCCCGGACAGAACGGGCTACGAGCAGTACTTC.

V is TRBV5-6 and J is TRBJ2-3, with 7 bases lining up with TRBD1. Germline CDR1 and CDR2: SGHDT and YYEEEE. The V segment lost 3 bases and the J segment 1 base; nucleotides outside the gene matches: 8. The CDR3 runs to 16 residues. CDR3 DNA: TGTGCCAGCAGCTCCCTATACAGGGGACGCACAGATACGCAGTATTTT. It encodes CASSSLYRGRTDTQYF.

The V gene is TRBV10-3, the J gene TRBJ2-7; D ambiguous. From germline, CDR1 is ENHRY and CDR2 SYGVKD. The CDR3 extends over 11 amino acids. The V end lost 3 bases, the J end lost 4 bases, and 4 bases lay between the germline ends. Here the CDR3 reads CAISDVYEQYF. CDR3 DNA sequence: TGTGCCATCAGTGATGTTTACGAGCAGTACTTC.

The table lists this clone with a count of one. V and J are TRBV6-4 and TRBJ2-1, with unresolved D. V was shortened by 0 bases and J by 8 bases, with 8 bases between the two germline ends. Per the germline V gene, CDR1 is MRHNA and CDR2 is SNTAGT. This CDR3 comprises 13 residues. Here the CDR3 reads CASSDSNGYEQFF. CDR3 in DNA: TGTGCCAGCAGTGACTCGAACGGGTATGAGCAGTTCTTC.

The chain has TRBV7-2 and TRBJ1-3; perhaps TRBD1 as D (6 bases). CDR1 SGHTA and CDR2 FQGNSA come from the germline V gene. This CDR3 comprises 15 residues. Trimming removed 5 bases at V and 2 bases at J, with 13 bases between. This CDR3 reads CASSAYRVPGNTIYF. The CDR3 DNA is TGTGCCAGCAGCGCCTACAGGGTCCCTGGAAACACCATATATTTT.

The rearrangement links TRBV9 to TRBJ2-1; D may be TRBD1 (5 bases). The CDR3 covers 16 residues. The germline gives CDR1 SGDLS, CDR2 YYNGEE. V was clipped by 0 bases and J by 7 bases, with 17 bases between them. The CDR3, as DNA: TGTGCCAGCAGCGTAGGGGGCCTCGTTTATGGTAATGAGCAGTTCTTC. Translating it yields CASSVGGLVYGNEQFF.

The chain is built from TRBV5-6 and TRBJ2-5, with TRBD2 as a possible D gene (6 bases). From germline, CDR1 is SGHDT and CDR2 YYEEEE. This CDR3 region has 13 residues. The V end was cut by 4 bases, the J end by 3 bases, with 10 bases between. DNA for the CDR3: TGTGCCAGCAGCCGGGAGCCGGAAGAGACCCAGTACTTC. Its translation: CASSREPEETQYF. The full variable domain, with the rest looked up from reference TRBV5-6 and TRBJ2-5, is DAGVTQSPTHLIKTRGQQVTLRCSPKSGHDTVSWYQQALGQGPQFIFQYYEEEERQRGNFPDRFSGHQFPNYSSELNVNALLLGDSALYLCASSREPEETQYFGPGTRLLVL.

The chain is built from TRBV5-8 and TRBJ2-7; TRBD2 agrees at 11 bases. The V gene end was trimmed by 4 bases and the J gene end by 1 base; junction bases not matched to a gene: 19. Germline V gene sequence: CDR1 SGHTS, CDR2 YDEGEE. The CDR3 spans 20 residues. CDR3 loop: CASSPLVAGGPRISSYEQYF. CDR3 sequence (DNA): TGTGCCAGCAGCCCGTTGGTAGCGGGAGGGCCTAGGATAAGTTCCTACGAGCAGTACTTC.

Regarding this clone: The sample has other DNA sequences that encode this CDR3 too. DNA for the CDR3: TGTGCCAGTAGTATCGGCCACTTAGCCAAAAACATTCAGTACTTC. Protein product: CASSIGHLAKNIQYF. This chain uses TRBV19 with TRBJ2-4; D gene unclear. This CDR3 region has 15 residues. V was shortened by 3 bases and J by 0 bases, with 9 bases between the two germline ends. Germline CDR1 is LNHDA and CDR2 is SQIVND (reference sequence).